The 10 T cell receptor beta chains given below trace back to one sample, sequenced in a study of T cell responses to AZD1222 COVID-19 vaccine. The assay was immunoSEQ multiplex PCR, and TCRdb's table has in-frame clones only and misses some. The sample records roughly 100,000 clones, over 75% being singletons. The sequencing used peripheral blood, collected on day 0 of AZD1222 vaccination. These TCRs come from an adult in good health.

The V call is TRBV6-5, the J call TRBJ1-6; perhaps TRBD1 as D (5 bases). The germline V gene encodes CDR1 MNHEY and CDR2 SVGAGI. The V and J ends lost 5 bases and 7 bases respectively, with 9 bases between them. CDR3 size: 13 residues. The CDR3 DNA reads TGTGCCAGCAGTAGGGGACGGAATTCACCCCTCCACTTT. The encoded protein is CASSRGRNSPLHF.

The chain couples TRBV29-1 to TRBJ2-7, with a weak D call TRBD2 (5 bases). Germline V gene data show CDR1 as SQVTM and CDR2 as ANQGSEA. Between the trimmed V and J ends, which lost 0 bases and 7 bases, there was a span of 10 bases. CDR3 length: 12 residues. The CDR3 here is CSVEDGIREQYF. CDR3 DNA: TGCAGCGTTGAAGACGGGATCAGGGAGCAGTACTTC.

This rearrangement joins TRBV7-9 to TRBJ2-1, with D unresolved. The germline V gene has CDR1 SEHNR and CDR2 FQNEAQ (reference sequence). V was pared by 0 bases and J by 8 bases, with 14 bases between. The CDR3 extends over 15 amino acids. CDR3 bases: TGTGCCAGCAGCTTAGCGGTCGGCGGAACTTATGAGCAGTTCTTC. Protein sequence: CASSLAVGGTYEQFF.

The chain carries TRBV4-2 and TRBJ1-3; 8 bases are a match to TRBD1. This CDR3 region has 19 residues. Per germline, CDR1 LGHNA and CDR2 YNFKEQ. V shed 3 bases, J shed 1 base, and the junction held 14 bases outside the gene matches. Here the CDR3 reads CASSQIEPGQDVSGNTIYF. In DNA, the CDR3 is TGTGCCAGCAGCCAGATTGAACCGGGACAGGACGTTTCTGGAAACACCATATATTTT.

With respect to this clone: One end of the junction varies from germline; a read error may be responsible. The genes are TRBV30 and TRBJ2-3; D remains ambiguous. CDR1 is GTSNPN, CDR2 SVGIG, per germline (reference sequence). The CDR3 spans 10 residues. The CDR3 region has the DNA TGTGCCTGGATGGAAAGGAGTCTGCGATTT. It encodes CAWMERSLRF.

Regarding this clone: One junction end disagrees with the germline gene, perhaps due to a read error. This chain links TRBV11-3 with TRBJ1-3; no firm D call. This CDR3 comprises 12 residues. Germline V CDR1 and CDR2: SGHNT, YENEEA. CDR3 sequence reads: CASSGDGSTIYF. For the CDR3, the DNA is TGTGCCAGCAGCGGGGATGGAAGCACCATATATTTT.

V and J are TRBV6-5 and TRBJ2-3; possibly TRBD1 or TRBD2 for D (5 bases each). Germline V gene sequence: CDR1 MNHEY, CDR2 SVGAGI. V was cut by 7 bases and J by 2 bases, with 7 bases left in between. The length of the CDR3 is 12 residues. CDR3 amino acids: CASTGHTDTQYF. In DNA, the CDR3 is TGTGCCAGCACGGGGCACACAGATACGCAGTATTTT.

This chain joins TRBV28 and TRBJ2-2, with D maybe TRBD2 (6 bases). CDR1 is MDHEN, CDR2 SYDVKM, per germline. Trimming left V 3 bases short and J 6 bases short, with 14 bases between. This CDR3 is built from 15 residues. The CDR3 DNA is TGTGCCAGCAGTTTCTTGACTAGTCGCTCCGGGGAGCTGTTTTTT. It translates to CASSFLTSRSGELFF.

The genes are TRBV19 and TRBJ1-4; D possibly corresponds to TRBD1 (5 bases). Germline CDR1 LNHDA, CDR2 SQIVND (reference sequence). The CDR3 spans 16 residues. V lost 5 bases, J lost 0 bases, and 13 bases lay in between. For the CDR3, the DNA is TGTGCCAGTAGTCCCGGGACGTTGGCAACTAATGAAAAACTGTTTTTT. Encoded protein: CASSPGTLATNEKLFF.

The genes are TRBV7-9 and TRBJ1-2; no definite D call. The CDR3 consists of 13 residues. Per the germline V gene, CDR1 is SEHNR and CDR2 is FQNEAQ (reference sequence). Trimming stripped 2 bases from V and 3 bases from J, with 7 bases between. DNA for the CDR3: TGTGCCAGCAGCTTACCCCTGGACTATGGCTACACCTTC. Its translation: CASSLPLDYGYTF.